The present entry profiles one T cell receptor (beta chain) with its context. This clone has only one observation. Its antigen is still unknown. Base quality data are lacking; no much larger clone is found one base away. A single read constitutes weak evidence. Including cysteine and phenylalanine, the CDR3 has 14 amino acids. CDR3 DNA only is kept here, 42 bases in frame from base 1. Trimming accounts for 5 bases at V and 8 bases at J, while the number of junction bases matched to no gene is 6. The germline V gene specifies SGHTA as CDR1 and FQGNSA as CDR2. This record belongs to a study of metastatic and nonmetastatic thyroid tumors (dated by TCRdb to the early 2020s). Study-wide context: The researchers compared repertoires between peripheral blood samples and tumor or nodule tissue samples from patients with malignant or benign thyroid disease. Points the paper makes about the study in general: In both blood and tumor samples, malignant tumors were reported to have significantly higher TCR beta diversity than benign nodules.

Library preparation employed PCR. Sequencing was carried out with an Illumina HiSeq 4000. High-throughput sequencing was used to profile the TCR beta-chain CDR3 region of every patient. As for the authors' bioinformatics: The researchers built a classifier to tell apart papillary thyroid cancer patients with distant metastasis, based on CDR3 differences among clinicopathological groups. The Shannon index was used to assess repertoire diversity, and the Morisita-Horn index was used to assess tumor-blood repertoire similarity. TCRdb trimmed public reads at Q25 via fastp, called clones via MiXCR and kept in-frame beta chains. The V and J calls here are based on TCRdb, not the publication. This sample lists 30,000 to 40,000 clones; 35% to 45% were detected once. The leading ten clones occupy about 20% of the sample. No patient had received any treatment before thyroid surgery. The study retrospectively analysed patient clinical samples collected from about 2012 to 2018 using T-cell receptor beta sequencing.

The chain is made from TRBV7-2 and TRBJ1-4; a stretch of 9 junction bases matches TRBD1. Specimen: tumor tissue. This TCR derives from a female donor with papillary thyroid cancer or a benign thyroid nodule (not recorded which). Some clones in this sample may be carry-over from other donors' samples. The nucleotides read TGTGCCAGCAGCCCCGACAGGGGGGGAGAAAAACTGTTTTTT. The resulting protein is CASSPDRGGEKLFF.